Following are 10 T cell receptor beta chains from one sample sequenced in a study of shared clonotypes between healthy human individuals. Using immunoSEQ multiplex PCR, the repertoire was profiled, and TCRdb retains in-frame clones only, with some absent. The table lists more than 400,000 clones, roughly 95% of them singletons, with 0.055% to 0.075% in the top ten. The sample taken for sequencing was naive CD4+ T cells sorted from blood. Subset given: CD45RA+ positively selected. Receptors originate from a woman in her 30s in good health.

The chain is built from TRBV6-1 and TRBJ1-2; D possibly corresponds to TRBD1 (6 bases). Trimming left V 8 bases short and J 4 bases short, with 17 bases between. Germline CDR1 reads MNHNS; CDR2 reads SASEGT. The CDR3 length is 14 residues. The CDR3 region has the DNA TGTGCCAGCGTACCGCCGGGACACCTCTATGGCTACACCTTC. Protein: CASVPPGHLYGYTF.

This CDR3 reads CASSTWGDILNTGELFF. DNA of the CDR3: TGTGCCAGTAGTACCTGGGGGGACATCCTGAACACCGGGGAGCTGTTTTTT. The rearrangement uses TRBV19 and TRBJ2-2; D may match TRBD1 or TRBD2 (6 bases each). The germline V and J ends were trimmed by 4 bases and 1 base, with 16 bases remaining between them. The CDR3 is 17 amino acids. Germline loops: CDR1 LNHDA, CDR2 SQIVND (reference sequence).

This chain joins TRBV9 and TRBJ2-7; TRBD1 might be the D (5 bases). The germline CDR1 and CDR2 sequences are SGDLS and YYNGEE. Trimming removed 7 bases from V and 3 bases from J, with 17 bases in between. This CDR3 is built from 14 residues. Here the CDR3 reads CASGAQKSLYEQYF. The CDR3, as DNA: TGTGCCAGCGGGGCACAGAAATCTCTCTACGAGCAGTACTTC.

This clone appeared once. The V and J genes are TRBV4-2 and TRBJ2-1; no reliable D call. Germline V gene sequence: CDR1 LGHNA, CDR2 YNFKEQ. V lost 1 base to trimming and J lost 7 bases, with 17 bases between them. The CDR3 sequence is 16 residues long. For the CDR3, the DNA is TGTGCCAGCAGCCAAGCGGCGGTGGCTTCTAAGAATGAGCAGTTCTTC. It translates to CASSQAAVASKNEQFF.

The CDR3 DNA follows: TGTGCCAGCAGCTTAGCGCTTAGCAAAAGGTCCCACGAGCAGTACTTC. It codes for CASSLALSKRSHEQYF. The chain joins TRBV7-9 to TRBJ2-7; D gene unclear. V gave up 0 bases and J gave up 5 bases, with 17 bases separating them. The CDR3 contains 16 residues. The germline V gene encodes CDR1 SEHNR and CDR2 FQNEAQ (reference sequence).

This chain links TRBV6-1 with TRBJ1-1; weak D call: TRBD1 (5 bases). V was shortened by 4 bases and J by 5 bases, with 17 bases between the two germline ends. The CDR3 runs to 15 residues. Looked up from germline, CDR1 is MNHNS and CDR2 is SASEGT. The CDR3 loop reads CASSVQGGGYTEAFF. The DNA of the CDR3 is TGTGCCAGCAGTGTTCAGGGCGGAGGGTATACTGAAGCTTTCTTT.

The V call is TRBV6-5, the J call TRBJ1-1; the match to TRBD1 covers 7 bases. Per germline, CDR1 MNHEY and CDR2 SVGAGI. The CDR3 length is 12 residues. The trim removed 6 bases at V and 7 bases at J, leaving 5 bases unmatched. CDR3 region: CASSSTGIEAFF. The CDR3 coding sequence is TGTGCCAGCAGCTCGACAGGGATTGAAGCTTTCTTT.

CDR3 loop: CASSLTGPYGYTF. The CDR3 DNA is TGCGCCAGCAGCCTCACAGGGCCCTATGGCTACACCTTC. V gene TRBV5-1 combines with J gene TRBJ1-2; tentatively, D is TRBD1 (6 bases). The V gene's germline CDR1 is SGHRS and CDR2 YFSETQ. V shed 4 bases and J shed 4 bases, with 11 bases lying between them. This CDR3 has 13 residues.

J is TRBJ2-2 and V is TRBV5-1; 7 nucleotides align to TRBD2. Germline V gives CDR1 SGHRS, CDR2 YFSETQ. The CDR3 is 17 amino acids. V shed 0 bases and J 5 bases; nucleotides not matched to a gene: 10. CDR3 nucleotide sequence: TGCGCCAGCAGCTTGGTTTTGGCGGGAGTCAAGACCGGGGAGCTGTTTTTT. Translated, it gives CASSLVLAGVKTGELFF.

This clone was observed once. This chain joins TRBV2 and TRBJ2-7, with 9 bases aligning to TRBD2. From germline, CDR1 is SNHLY and CDR2 FYNNEI. This CDR3 is built from 15 residues. V lost 7 bases, J lost 3 bases, and 10 bases stayed unmatched. The chain's CDR3 is CASNRGAGGLYEQYF. Written as DNA, the CDR3 is TGTGCCAGCAACCGGGGGGCGGGAGGGCTCTACGAGCAGTACTTC.